This TCR beta chain was documented in a study of cytomegalovirus exposure and HLA in healthy donors. With 60 Vbeta and 13 Jbeta primers, the PCR was carried out. Some clones are missing from TCRdb's copy, which holds only in-frame ones; the method was immunoSEQ multiplex PCR. The sample includes about 60,000 clones, approximately 80% of them seen just once. This clone is a singleton in its sample. This CDR3 is built from 14 residues. Trimming removed 5 bases from V and 4 bases from J, with 14 bases in between. Germline CDR1 is SGHTA and CDR2 is FQGNSA. This sequence joins TRBV7-2 and TRBJ1-2; perhaps TRBD1 as D (6 bases). This TCR derives from a female donor in good health and CMV-seronegative. The sequenced sample consisted of PBMCs. CDR3 amino acids: CASSKQGVGYGYTF. The CDR3, as DNA: TGTGCCAGCAGCAAACAGGGAGTGGGCTATGGCTACACCTTC.